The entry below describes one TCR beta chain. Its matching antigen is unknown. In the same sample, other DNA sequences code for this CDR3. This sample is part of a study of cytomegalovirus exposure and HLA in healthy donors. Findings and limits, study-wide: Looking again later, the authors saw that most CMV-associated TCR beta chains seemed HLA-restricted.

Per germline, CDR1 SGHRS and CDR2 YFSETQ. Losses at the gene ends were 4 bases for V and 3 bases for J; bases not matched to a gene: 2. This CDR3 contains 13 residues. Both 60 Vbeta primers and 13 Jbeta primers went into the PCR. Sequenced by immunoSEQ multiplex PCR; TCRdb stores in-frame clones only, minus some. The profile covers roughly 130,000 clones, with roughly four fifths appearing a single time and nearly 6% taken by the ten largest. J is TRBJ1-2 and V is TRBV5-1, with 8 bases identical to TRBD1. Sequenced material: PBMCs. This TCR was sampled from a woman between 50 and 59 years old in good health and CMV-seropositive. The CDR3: CASSTTGDYGYTF. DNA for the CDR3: TGCGCCAGCAGCACGACAGGGGACTATGGCTACACCTTC.